The 27 T cell receptor beta chains below all came from one sample that was sequenced in a study of PD-L1 blockade in urothelial cancer. The assay was immunoSEQ multiplex PCR, and TCRdb's table has in-frame clones only and misses some. Seen here are 25,000 to 35,000 clones, more than 75% observed once, and the top ten hold around 3.6%. This material consisted of PBMCs, taken around atezolizumab (anti-PD-L1) treatment. All receptors derive from a man aged 45-65 years with urothelial cancer.

The V call is TRBV7-6, the J call TRBJ1-1, with unresolved D. The ends were cut back, 4 bases at V and 0 bases at J, with 9 bases in the middle. The CDR3 totals 14 residues. Germline CDR1 is SGHVS and CDR2 is FNYEAQ. CDR3 sequence: CASSSSGMNTEAFF. The CDR3 DNA is TGTGCCAGCAGCTCCTCGGGAATGAACACTGAAGCTTTCTTT.

This chain joins TRBV5-1 and TRBJ2-5; D is unresolved. Germline CDR1 reads SGHRS; CDR2 reads YFSETQ. The CDR3 consists of 11 residues. Trimming shortened V by 5 bases and J by 4 bases, and 6 bases separated the two germline ends. The CDR3 spells CASRSGETQYF. DNA for the CDR3: TGCGCCAGCAGATCCGGAGAGACCCAGTACTTC.

This chain uses TRBV6-1 with TRBJ2-7; D might be TRBD1 (6 bases). The CDR3 runs 14 residues. Looked up from germline, CDR1 is MNHNS and CDR2 is SASEGT. Trimming cost V 6 bases and J 1 base, with 13 bases left between them. CDR3: CASRTLRGSYEQYF. CDR3 in DNA: TGTGCCAGCAGAACTCTCAGGGGATCCTACGAGCAGTACTTC.

The chain carries TRBV27 and TRBJ2-5, with unresolved D. The CDR3 covers 16 residues. CDR1 and CDR2 (germline): MNHEY, SMNVEV (reference sequence). V dropped 6 bases and J dropped 2 bases, with 19 bases sitting between them. The CDR3 protein is CASSLKWRPRQETQYF. The CDR3 DNA follows: TGTGCCAGCAGCCTAAAGTGGCGGCCGCGGCAAGAGACCCAGTACTTC.

The table lists this clone with a count of one. CDR3 nucleotides: TGTGCCAGCAGCGTAGAGGGACTAGCGTTCAATGAGCAGTTCTTC. Translated, it gives CASSVEGLAFNEQFF. V gene TRBV9 combines with J gene TRBJ2-1; 10 nucleotides line up with TRBD2. Germline CDR1 reads SGDLS; CDR2 reads YYNGEE. The CDR3 has 15 residues. The ends lost 0 bases at V and 6 bases at J; junction bases unmatched: 3.

The V and J genes are TRBV2 and TRBJ2-3; 11 bases fit TRBD2. J was trimmed by 2 bases and V by 7 bases; bases with no gene match: 8. The CDR3 extends over 16 amino acids. Per the germline V gene, CDR1 is SNHLY and CDR2 is FYNNEI. The CDR3: CASNPGLAANTDTQYF. The CDR3 DNA reads as TGTGCCAGCAATCCGGGACTAGCGGCCAACACAGATACGCAGTATTTT.

This chain connects TRBV11-3 to TRBJ2-1, with 11 bases aligning to TRBD2. The V segment lost 5 bases and the J segment 8 bases; nucleotides outside the gene matches: 2. The CDR3 is 13 amino acids. Germline CDR1 reads SGHNT; CDR2 reads YENEEA. The CDR3 here is CASSAGLADEQFF. For the CDR3, the DNA is TGTGCCAGCAGCGCGGGACTAGCGGATGAGCAGTTCTTC.

With regard to this clone: Compared with germline, one end of the junction differs, possibly owing to a read error. This chain connects TRBV7-2 to TRBJ2-7; 11 bases line up with TRBD2. The CDR3 length is 13 residues. Looked up from germline, CDR1 is SGHTA and CDR2 is FQGNSA. The CDR3 protein is CASNLAGGYEQYF. The CDR3 DNA reads TGTGCCAGCAACTTAGCGGGAGGGTACGAGCAGTACTTC. Together with reference TRBV7-2 and TRBJ2-7, the CDR3 gives the full variable domain: GAGVSQSPSNKVTEKGKDVELRCDPISGHTALYWYRQSLGQGLEFLIYFQGNSAPDKSGLPSDRFSAERTGGSVSTLTIQRTQQEDSAVYLCASNLAGGYEQYFGPGTRLTVT.

This clone was observed once. This rearrangement joins TRBV27 to TRBJ2-2; TRBD2 matches at 9 bases. V gave up 3 bases and J gave up 4 bases; unmatched junction bases: 3. The CDR3 contains 15 residues. Germline V gives CDR1 MNHEY, CDR2 SMNVEV (reference sequence). The CDR3 region is CASSLAGGGTGELFF. CDR3 bases: TGTGCCAGCAGTTTGGCGGGAGGGGGCACCGGGGAGCTGTTTTTT.

The chain links TRBV28 to TRBJ1-5; 7 bases map to TRBD1. The germline gives CDR1 MDHEN, CDR2 SYDVKM. The junction had 13 bases not matched to a gene; V was cut back by 6 bases and J by 5 bases. The length of the CDR3 is 16 residues. The CDR3 nucleotides are TGTGCCAGCAGCCGGGGCCGGGACAGACTCTATCAGCCCCAGCATTTT. Its translation is CASSRGRDRLYQPQHF. Drawing the rest from reference TRBV28 and TRBJ1-5, the complete variable domain is DVKVTQSSRYLVKRTGEKVFLECVQDMDHENMFWYRQDPGLGLRLIYFSYDVKMKEKGDIPEGYSVSREKKERFSLILESASTNQTSMYLCASSRGRDRLYQPQHFGDGTRLSIL.

This clone was detected only once. The chain has TRBV29-1 and TRBJ1-5; D is perhaps TRBD1 (5 bases). CDR1 and CDR2 (germline): SQVTM, ANQGSEA. The CDR3 loop spans 13 amino acids. V lost 4 bases to trimming and J lost 4 bases, with 11 bases between them. CDR3 nucleotides: TGCAGCGTTGGGGGGGAAACTAATCAGCCCCAGCATTTT. Translating it yields CSVGGETNQPQHF.

The rearrangement links TRBV7-3 to TRBJ2-7, with a tentative D call TRBD2 (6 bases). Trimming left V 0 bases short and J 7 bases short, with 13 bases between. This CDR3 region has 14 residues. Germline lookup yields CDR1 SGHTA and CDR2 FQGTGA. The CDR3: CASSLTPGVREQYF. The CDR3 bases are TGTGCCAGCAGCTTAACTCCGGGGGTCCGGGAGCAGTACTTC. Supplemented by reference TRBV7-3 and TRBJ2-7, the full variable domain reads GAGVSQTPSNKVTEKGKYVELRCDPISGHTALYWYRQSLGQGPEFLIYFQGTGAADDSGLPNDRFFAVRPEGSVSTLKIQRTERGDSAVYLCASSLTPGVREQYFGPGTRLTVT.

This chain uses TRBV13 with TRBJ1-5; D gene uncertain. Deletions cut 5 bases from V and 5 bases from J, with 10 bases between. This CDR3 has 13 residues. Germline V CDR1 and CDR2: PRHDT, FYEKMQ (reference sequence). CDR3 nucleotides: TGTGCCAGCAGCCCAGGTAGAGATCAGCCCCAGCATTTT. Amino acids: CASSPGRDQPQHF.

The chain links TRBV29-1 to TRBJ1-4; D is uncertain. Germline V gives CDR1 SQVTM, CDR2 ANQGSEA. The CDR3 runs to 14 residues. Between the trimmed V and J ends, which lost 4 bases and 5 bases, there was a span of 14 bases. The DNA for the CDR3 is TGCAGCGTTGGTACCGGGAGGGAGAATGAAAAACTGTTTTTT. This encodes CSVGTGRENEKLFF. Variable domain in full (rest from reference TRBV29-1 and TRBJ1-4): SAVISQKPSRDICQRGTSLTIQCQVDSQVTMMFWYRQQPGQSLTLIATANQGSEATYESGFVIDKFPISRPNLTFSTLTVSNMSPEDSSIYLCSVGTGRENEKLFFGSGTQLSVL.

The rearrangement uses TRBV19 and TRBJ1-2; tentative D call: TRBD1 (5 bases). This CDR3 contains 14 residues. V lost 6 bases, J lost 4 bases, and 15 bases lay in between. The germline gives CDR1 LNHDA, CDR2 SQIVND (reference sequence). CDR3 DNA: TGTGCCAGTAGCCCAGGGCAAACCGTCTATGGCTACACCTTC. Encoded protein: CASSPGQTVYGYTF.

The V call is TRBV11-3, the J call TRBJ1-5, with TRBD1 matching 7 bases. Germline V lookup: CDR1 SGHNT, CDR2 YENEEA. The V and J ends lost 5 bases and 1 base, in that order; junction bases with no gene match: 20. The CDR3 covers 20 residues. The DNA of the CDR3 is TGTGCCAGCAGCCCCTGGGCCCTAACAGGGGCGCTGGGAAGCAATCAGCCCCAGCATTTT. It specifies CASSPWALTGALGSNQPQHF.

The chain's CDR3 is CASSIGGAYNEQFF. The CDR3 nucleotides are TGTGCCAGCAGCATCGGGGGGGCTTACAATGAGCAGTTCTTC. This chain joins TRBV11-3 and TRBJ2-1, with TRBD2 identical over 8 bases. The CDR3 contains 14 residues. Germline assignment: CDR1 SGHNT and CDR2 YENEEA. Trimming cost V 5 bases and J 4 bases; bases outside gene matches: 4.

The V gene is TRBV18, the J gene TRBJ2-1; 11 bases match TRBD1. This CDR3 contains 16 residues. CDR1 and CDR2 (germline): KGHSH, LQKENI. Trimming cost V 3 bases and J 6 bases; bases outside gene matches: 7. The CDR3 nucleotides are TGTGCCAGCTCACCTCCGGGACAGGGGGTGATCAATGAGCAGTTCTTC. This gives the protein CASSPPGQGVINEQFF.

The rearrangement links TRBV27 to TRBJ1-4, with 7 bases lining up with TRBD1. Germline V gene lookup returns CDR1 MNHEY and CDR2 SMNVEV (reference sequence). J lost 13 bases, V lost 8 bases, and 10 bases had no gene match. The CDR3 contains 12 residues. The CDR3 sequence: CASLYQGGVLFF. CDR3 nucleotides: TGTGCCAGCCTCTACCAAGGGGGCGTACTGTTTTTT.

The J gene is TRBJ2-1, the V gene TRBV5-3; D might be TRBD2 (7 bases). TRBV5-3 is flagged as an ORF with uncertain function. V lost 4 bases, J lost 2 bases, and 16 bases lay in between. This CDR3 contains 16 residues. Here the CDR3 DNA reads TGTGCCAGAAGCCAGCTCGGGGGGCTCCCCTACAATGAGCAGTTCTTC. This codes for CARSQLGGLPYNEQFF.

J is TRBJ2-5 and V is TRBV5-1; D uncertain. Germline V CDR1 and CDR2: SGHRS, YFSETQ. CDR3 length equals 15 residues. V dropped 0 bases and J dropped 4 bases, with 13 bases sitting between them. The CDR3 loop is CASSLAIQVRETQYF. The CDR3 DNA sequence: TGCGCCAGCAGCTTGGCCATCCAAGTGCGAGAGACCCAGTACTTC.

The V and J genes are TRBV11-2 and TRBJ2-1; 15 nucleotides match TRBD2. V shed 0 bases, J shed 1 base, and the junction held 4 bases outside the gene matches. The CDR3 contains 19 residues. Germline V gene sequence: CDR1 SGHAT, CDR2 FQNNGV. The DNA for the CDR3 is TGTGCCAGCAGCTTAGATGGACTAGCGGGAGGGCTTTCCTACAATGAGCAGTTCTTC. Translation gives CASSLDGLAGGLSYNEQFF. Supplemented by reference TRBV11-2 and TRBJ2-1, the full variable domain reads EAGVAQSPRYKIIEKRQSVAFWCNPISGHATLYWYQQILGQGPKLLIQFQNNGVVDDSQLPKDRFSAERLKGVDSTLKIQPAKLEDSAVYLCASSLDGLAGGLSYNEQFFGPGTRLTVL.

J is TRBJ2-3 and V is TRBV27; 12 nucleotides line up with TRBD2. The V gene end was trimmed by 4 bases and the J gene end by 0 bases; junction bases not matched to a gene: 2. CDR3 size: 16 residues. Germline-derived CDR1 and CDR2 are MNHEY and SMNVEV (reference sequence). The CDR3 loop reads CASSSSGRGSTDTQYF. For the CDR3, the DNA is TGTGCCAGCAGTTCTAGCGGGAGGGGCAGCACAGATACGCAGTATTTT.

The chain has TRBV6-4 and TRBJ2-1, with TRBD2 as a possible D gene (6 bases). This CDR3 has 14 amino acids. Germline V lookup: CDR1 MRHNA, CDR2 SNTAGT. Trimming left V 7 bases short and J 6 bases short, with 16 bases between. The CDR3 DNA reads as TGTGCCAGCACTCCCGGGACTGATCGCAATGAGCAGTTCTTC. Residues: CASTPGTDRNEQFF.

This clone has only one observation. This rearrangement joins TRBV4-1 to TRBJ2-7; 8 positions match TRBD1. Germline loops: CDR1 MGHRA, CDR2 YSYEKL. This CDR3 has 13 residues. The V and J ends lost 4 bases and 2 bases, in that order; junction bases with no gene match: 1. The CDR3 is CASSRDRPYEQYF. CDR3 in DNA: TGCGCCAGCAGCCGGGACAGGCCCTACGAGCAGTACTTC.

The V call is TRBV29-1, the J call TRBJ1-2; D gene ambiguous. The CDR3 is 16 residues long. V dropped 2 bases and J dropped 8 bases, with 24 bases sitting between them. Per the germline V gene, CDR1 is SQVTM and CDR2 is ANQGSEA. The CDR3 loop is CSVESLEKIGMEGYTF. The CDR3 coding sequence is TGCAGCGTTGAAAGTTTGGAAAAAATCGGGATGGAGGGCTACACCTTC. The full variable domain, rest sourced from reference TRBV29-1 and TRBJ1-2, is SAVISQKPSRDICQRGTSLTIQCQVDSQVTMMFWYRQQPGQSLTLIATANQGSEATYESGFVIDKFPISRPNLTFSTLTVSNMSPEDSSIYLCSVESLEKIGMEGYTFGSGTRLTVV.

Only a few counts were recorded for this clone. The J gene is TRBJ2-7, the V gene TRBV7-9; 7 bases fit TRBD2. V lost 5 bases to trimming and J lost 2 bases; unmatched junction nucleotides: 9. The germline V gene encodes CDR1 SEHNR and CDR2 FQNEAQ (reference sequence). The CDR3 consists of 15 residues. CDR3 residues: CASSHRTSSTYEQYF. The CDR3 DNA sequence: TGTGCCAGCAGCCATCGGACTAGTTCGACCTACGAGCAGTACTTC.